The 30 T cell receptor beta chains listed next were all sequenced from one sample in a study of cytomegalovirus exposure and HLA in healthy donors. In the PCR, 60 Vbeta and 13 Jbeta primers were used. The table came from immunoSEQ multiplex PCR; TCRdb's copy has only in-frame clones and leaves some out. The data show about 43,000 clones, 51% seen once. Sequenced sample: PBMCs. These receptors originate from a man aged 60 to 75 in good health and CMV-seronegative.

This rearrangement joins TRBV6-5 to TRBJ1-4; 7 positions agree with TRBD1. The CDR3 has 14 residues. Trimming took 6 bases from V and 8 from J; bases not matched to a gene: 9. Per germline, CDR1 MNHEY and CDR2 SVGAGI. CDR3 nucleotide sequence: TGTGCCAGCAGCTCTACAGGGGATTGGGAAAAACTGTTTTTT. It codes for CASSSTGDWEKLFF.

This clone was detected only once. The V call is TRBV6-4, the J call TRBJ2-3; D perhaps matches TRBD2 (6 bases). Germline V CDR1 and CDR2: MRHNA, SNTAGT. The CDR3 extends over 14 amino acids. V was pared by 10 bases and J by 2 bases, with 16 bases between. The CDR3 nucleotides are TGTGCCACCTCACTAGCCCTTCACACAGATACGCAGTATTTT. It codes for CATSLALHTDTQYF.

The chain links TRBV7-8 to TRBJ2-7; 13 bases map to TRBD2. Trimming removed 5 bases from V and 5 bases from J; junction bases left unmatched: 3. CDR1 is SGHVS, CDR2 FQNEAQ, per germline. CDR3 length equals 14 residues. The CDR3, as DNA: TGTGCCAGCAGCCAACTAGCGGGAGGGAACGAGCAGTACTTC. Residues: CASSQLAGGNEQYF.

The V call is TRBV5-8, the J call TRBJ2-2, with D hard to call. Germline-derived CDR1 and CDR2 are SGHTS and YDEGEE. The CDR3 consists of 11 residues. V shed 8 bases and J shed 0 bases, with 2 bases lying between them. Here the CDR3 DNA reads TGTGCCAGTACGAACACCGGGGAGCTGTTTTTT. Protein: CASTNTGELFF.

J is TRBJ1-3 and V is TRBV30; 7 bases match TRBD1. This CDR3 comprises 14 residues. V lost 5 bases to trimming and J lost 2 bases; unmatched junction nucleotides: 6. CDR1 is GTSNPN, CDR2 SVGIG, per germline (reference sequence). The CDR3, as DNA: TGTGCCTGGGGCAGGGGGTATACTGGAAACACCATATATTTT. It translates to CAWGRGYTGNTIYF.

This clone turned up a few times. This chain connects TRBV6-5 to TRBJ2-7; 13 bases fit TRBD2. The V gene end was trimmed by 5 bases and the J gene end by 2 bases; junction bases not matched to a gene: 3. Germline V gene data show CDR1 as MNHEY and CDR2 as SVGAGI. This CDR3 is 15 amino acids long. CDR3 sequence: CASSPGTSGTYEQYF. CDR3 sequence (DNA): TGTGCCAGCAGTCCGGGGACTAGCGGGACCTACGAGCAGTACTTC.

V gene TRBV28 combines with J gene TRBJ1-1; D perhaps matches TRBD1 (5 bases). The CDR3 contains 14 residues. V was shortened by 3 bases and J by 5 bases, with 13 bases between the two germline ends. In germline, CDR1 is MDHEN, CDR2 SYDVKM. The CDR3 spells CASSFPRAKTEAFF. As DNA, the CDR3 is TGTGCCAGCAGTTTTCCCAGGGCAAAGACTGAAGCTTTCTTT.

The V call is TRBV6-1, the J call TRBJ1-2; 10 nucleotides line up with TRBD1. This CDR3 comprises 14 residues. The V and J ends lost 4 bases and 4 bases, in that order; junction bases with no gene match: 3. The germline gives CDR1 MNHNS, CDR2 SASEGT. The CDR3 protein is CASSGTGGFYGYTF. CDR3 DNA: TGTGCCAGCAGTGGGACAGGGGGTTTCTATGGCTACACCTTC.

This clone was seen a handful of times. The CDR3 DNA follows: TGTGCCAGCAGCTTCACATACAGGGCGAAGACCCAGTACTTC. Protein product: CASSFTYRAKTQYF. This chain uses TRBV5-4 with TRBJ2-5; D possibly corresponds to TRBD1 (6 bases). Germline CDR1 reads SGHNT; CDR2 reads YYREEE (reference sequence). The V end was cut by 2 bases, the J end by 6 bases, with 14 bases between. This CDR3 is built from 14 residues.

V is TRBV2 and J is TRBJ1-6; 9 bases are a match to TRBD1. This CDR3 spans 16 amino acids. V gave up 2 bases and J gave up 7 bases; unmatched junction bases: 6. Germline values: CDR1 SNHLY, CDR2 FYNNEI. The CDR3: CASSERQGVGNSPLHF. CDR3 nucleotide sequence: TGTGCCAGCAGTGAAAGACAGGGGGTCGGCAATTCACCCCTCCACTTT. Full variable domain (missing parts from reference TRBV2 and TRBJ1-6): EPEVTQTPSHQVTQMGQEVILRCVPISNHLYFYWYRQILGQKVEFLVSFYNNEISEKSEIFDDQFSVERPDGSNFTLKIRSTKLEDSAMYFCASSERQGVGNSPLHFGNGTRLTVT.

This chain links TRBV29-1 with TRBJ2-1, with 9 bases identical to TRBD2. The CDR3 is 14 amino acids. CDR1 SQVTM and CDR2 ANQGSEA come from the germline V gene. V was clipped by 5 bases and J by 2 bases; unmatched bases: 4. The CDR3 loop reads CSVLTSGTYNEQFF. The CDR3 nucleotides read TGCAGCGTTTTGACTAGCGGTACCTACAATGAGCAGTTCTTC.

The gene calls are TRBV10-3 and TRBJ2-7; D gene unclear. Deletions cut 3 bases from V and 5 bases from J, with 11 bases between. In germline, CDR1 is ENHRY, CDR2 SYGVKD. The CDR3 spans 13 residues. The CDR3 region has the DNA TGTGCCATCAGTGATCCTAAGAGCGACGAGCAGTACTTC. Its translation: CAISDPKSDEQYF.

In its sample, this clone was seen a few times. The CDR3 here is CASSLVRGGGETQYF. The CDR3 region has the DNA TGTGCCAGCAGCTTAGTAAGGGGCGGGGGAGAGACCCAGTACTTC. The chain links TRBV7-2 to TRBJ2-5; 7 bases are a match to TRBD2. V lost 1 base to trimming and J lost 4 bases; unmatched junction nucleotides: 6. The CDR3 is 15 amino acids. Germline assignment: CDR1 SGHTA and CDR2 FQGNSA.

This clone has a handful of counts. This sequence joins TRBV28 and TRBJ1-1, with TRBD1 as a possible D gene (6 bases). The CDR3 extends over 14 amino acids. CDR1 and CDR2 (germline): MDHEN, SYDVKM. Trimming removed 3 bases at V and 2 bases at J, with 10 bases between. Here the CDR3 reads CASSLPGQNTEAFF. The CDR3 DNA follows: TGTGCCAGCAGTTTGCCGGGACAAAACACTGAAGCTTTCTTT.

V is TRBV5-4 and J is TRBJ2-3, with 8 positions matching TRBD1. V gave up 7 bases and J gave up 0 bases; unmatched junction bases: 1. Germline CDR1 and CDR2: SGHNT and YYREEE (reference sequence). The CDR3 runs to 13 residues. In DNA form, the CDR3 reads TGTGCCAGCCGGGACAGGAGCACAGATACGCAGTATTTT. This sequence encodes CASRDRSTDTQYF.

The chain recombines TRBV7-2 with TRBJ2-2; tentative D call: TRBD1 (6 bases). The CDR3 runs 15 residues. V lost 4 bases and J lost 7, with 16 bases in between. The germline CDR1 and CDR2 sequences are SGHTA and FQGNSA. CDR3 sequence: CASSYRIGQYGELFF. The DNA for the CDR3 is TGTGCCAGCAGCTACCGTATAGGACAGTACGGGGAGCTGTTTTTT.

The chain recombines TRBV4-3 with TRBJ2-3; possible D gene TRBD1, 5 bases. CDR1 is LGHNA and CDR2 is YSLEER in the germline V gene. The CDR3 runs 16 residues. V lost 0 bases and J 4 bases, leaving 14 bases between the germline ends. As DNA, the CDR3 is TGCGCCAGCAGCCAAGACATCCTAGTGGGGCCAGATACGCAGTATTTT. This codes for CASSQDILVGPDTQYF.

The table lists this clone with a few counts. The gene calls are TRBV5-6 and TRBJ2-3; D call uncertain. Trimming removed 2 bases from V and 1 base from J, with 5 bases in between. Per germline, CDR1 SGHDT and CDR2 YYEEEE. The CDR3 is 13 amino acids. The CDR3 DNA sequence: TGTGCCAGCAGCTTAAGCGGCACAGATACGCAGTATTTT. Protein: CASSLSGTDTQYF.

V is TRBV15 and J is TRBJ1-1; 7 positions match TRBD1. Germline V gene lookup returns CDR1 LNHNV and CDR2 YYDKDF (reference sequence). Trimming cost V 8 bases and J 3 bases; bases outside gene matches: 12. This CDR3 region has 15 residues. The DNA of the CDR3 is TGTGCCACCGGTGACAGGGTGGGGATAGACACTGAAGCTTTCTTT. This sequence encodes CATGDRVGIDTEAFF.

V gene TRBV15 combines with J gene TRBJ1-1, with 7 bases lining up with TRBD1. Germline V gives CDR1 LNHNV, CDR2 YYDKDF (reference sequence). The CDR3 contains 15 residues. V shed 4 bases and J 5 bases; nucleotides not matched to a gene: 10. The CDR3 sequence is CATSTRQGPKTEAFF. The CDR3 DNA follows: TGTGCCACCAGCACGCGACAGGGACCGAAGACTGAAGCTTTCTTT.

The gene calls are TRBV5-4 and TRBJ2-6; D is uncertain. CDR1 and CDR2 (germline): SGHNT, YYREEE (reference sequence). This CDR3 has 15 residues. Trimming cost V 0 bases and J 0 bases, with 4 bases left between them. The CDR3 region is CASSLGYSGANVLTF. The CDR3 nucleotides read TGTGCCAGCAGCTTGGGTTACTCTGGGGCCAACGTCCTGACTTTC.

As concerns this clone: This CDR3 is also generated by other DNA sequences in the sample. The rearrangement links TRBV5-1 to TRBJ1-1, with a weak D call TRBD1 (5 bases). Per germline, CDR1 SGHRS and CDR2 YFSETQ. The CDR3 length is 14 residues. V lost 2 bases and J lost 0, with 8 bases in between. The CDR3 DNA is TGCGCCAGCAGCTTTCAGGGAATGAACACTGAAGCTTTCTTT. The encoded protein is CASSFQGMNTEAFF.

This clone was detected a few times. The V call is TRBV7-9, the J call TRBJ1-2; D unclear. The germline V gene has CDR1 SEHNR and CDR2 FQNEAQ (reference sequence). Trimming stripped 3 bases from V and 4 bases from J, with 12 bases between. The CDR3 consists of 14 residues. The CDR3 DNA is TGTGCCAGCAGCTTGAGAGGAGCGAGCTATGGCTACACCTTC. This codes for CASSLRGASYGYTF. The full variable domain, with the rest looked up from reference TRBV7-9 and TRBJ1-2, is DTGVSQNPRHKITKRGQNVTFRCDPISEHNRLYWYRQTLGQGPEFLTYFQNEAQLEKSRLLSDRFSAERPKGSFSTLEIQRTEQGDSAMYLCASSLRGASYGYTFGSGTRLTVV.

This clone was detected only once. The rearrangement uses TRBV30 and TRBJ2-1, with D perhaps TRBD2 (5 bases). This CDR3 region has 12 residues. CDR1 GTSNPN and CDR2 SVGIG come from the germline V gene (reference sequence). Trimming pared 0 bases from V and 8 bases from J, leaving 8 bases between. The CDR3 DNA reads as TGTGCCTGGAGTGTTTGGCGGGATGAGCAGTTCTTC. Encoded protein: CAWSVWRDEQFF.

This clone was recorded a few times. The chain joins TRBV5-1 to TRBJ2-5; a possible D gene is TRBD1 (6 bases). Germline V lookup: CDR1 SGHRS, CDR2 YFSETQ. V lost 0 bases to trimming and J lost 2 bases, with 17 bases between them. This CDR3 contains 17 residues. The CDR3 bases are TGCGCCAGCAGCTTGGGTCCTATCGGGACATCTCAAGAGACCCAGTACTTC. Encoded protein: CASSLGPIGTSQETQYF.

The chain joins TRBV9 to TRBJ1-2; no reliable D call. The CDR3 is 16 amino acids. CDR1 is SGDLS, CDR2 YYNGEE, per germline. V was trimmed by 3 bases and J by 7 bases, leaving 22 bases between them. Here the CDR3 reads CASSDTLAGSYPGYTF. CDR3 sequence (DNA): TGTGCCAGCAGCGACACACTCGCCGGGTCCTATCCTGGCTACACCTTC.

The V gene is TRBV30, the J gene TRBJ1-2; 7 nucleotides line up with TRBD1. The CDR3 is 14 residues long. V dropped 3 bases and J dropped 4; count of bases not matched to a gene: 8. Germline V lookup: CDR1 GTSNPN, CDR2 SVGIG (reference sequence). The CDR3 DNA sequence: TGTGCCTGGAGCACCAGGGACAGTTTCTATGGCTACACCTTC. Its protein is CAWSTRDSFYGYTF.

This clone was picked up a small number of times. V usage is TRBV30 and J usage is TRBJ1-5, with TRBD1 identical over 7 bases. V lost 5 bases and J lost 4; bases outside the gene matches: 5. CDR1 and CDR2 from the germline V gene are GTSNPN and SVGIG (reference sequence). The length of the CDR3 is 13 residues. The CDR3, as DNA: TGTGCCTGGGGACAGGTAACTAATCAGCCCCAGCATTTT. Its protein product is CAWGQVTNQPQHF.

A few counts support this clone. The chain is built from TRBV6-6 and TRBJ1-1; D is uncertain. CDR1 and CDR2 from the germline V gene are MNHNY and SVGAGI (reference sequence). V was cut by 2 bases and J by 3 bases, with 10 bases left in between. This CDR3 has 14 amino acids. CDR3 sequence: CASSYKEGDTEAFF. The CDR3 bases are TGTGCCAGCAGTTACAAGGAGGGAGACACTGAAGCTTTCTTT.

The chain employs TRBV28 and TRBJ1-1; perhaps TRBD1 as D (6 bases). The length of the CDR3 is 13 residues. Germline V gene data show CDR1 as MDHEN and CDR2 as SYDVKM. The V end was cut by 5 bases, the J end by 4 bases, with 11 bases between. The CDR3 bases are TGTGCCAGCAGTCCAGGGGATGGCACTGAAGCTTTCTTT. Translating gives CASSPGDGTEAFF.